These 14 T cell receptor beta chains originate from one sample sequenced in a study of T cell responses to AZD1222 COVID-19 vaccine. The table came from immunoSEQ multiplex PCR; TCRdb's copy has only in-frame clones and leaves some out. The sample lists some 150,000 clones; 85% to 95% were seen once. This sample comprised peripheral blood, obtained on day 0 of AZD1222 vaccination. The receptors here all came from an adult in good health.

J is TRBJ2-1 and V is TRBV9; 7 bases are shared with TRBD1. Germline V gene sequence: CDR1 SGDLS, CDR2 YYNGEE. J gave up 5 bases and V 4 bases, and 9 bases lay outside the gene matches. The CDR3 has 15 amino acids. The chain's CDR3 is CASSRTGQPNNEQFF. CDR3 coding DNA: TGTGCCAGCAGCAGGACAGGCCAACCCAACAATGAGCAGTTCTTC.

DNA of the CDR3: TGTGCCAGCAGCGCTTCCTTAGGGTCCACCGGAGATACGCAGTATTTT. Translation: CASSASLGSTGDTQYF. The genes are TRBV3-1 (or the pseudogene TRBV3-2) and TRBJ2-3; D is unresolved. The CDR3 has 16 amino acids. The germline CDR1 and CDR2 sequences are LGHDT and YNNKEL (reference sequence). V gave up 5 bases and J gave up 5 bases, with 20 bases separating them.

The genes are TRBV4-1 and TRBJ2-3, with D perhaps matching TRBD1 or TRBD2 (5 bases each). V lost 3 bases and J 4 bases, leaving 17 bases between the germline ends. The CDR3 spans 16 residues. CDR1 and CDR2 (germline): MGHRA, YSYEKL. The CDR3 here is CASSQRPARGPDTQYF. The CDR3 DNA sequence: TGCGCCAGCAGCCAGAGGCCCGCTAGGGGACCAGATACGCAGTATTTT.

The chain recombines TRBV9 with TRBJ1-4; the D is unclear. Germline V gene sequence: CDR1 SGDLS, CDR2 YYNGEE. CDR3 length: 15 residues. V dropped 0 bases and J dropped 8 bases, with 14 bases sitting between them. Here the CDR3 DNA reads TGTGCCAGCAGCGTAGGGTTGGGGTTCGGAGAAAAACTGTTTTTT. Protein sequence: CASSVGLGFGEKLFF. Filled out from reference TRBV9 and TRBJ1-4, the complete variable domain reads DSGVTQTPKHLITATGQRVTLRCSPRSGDLSVYWYQQSLDQGLQFLIQYYNGEERAKGNILERFSAQQFPDLHSELNLSSLELGDSALYFCASSVGLGFGEKLFFGSGTQLSVL.

The CDR3 here is CAWSDLGGSEQYF. CDR3 nucleotides: TGTGCCTGGAGTGATCTGGGGGGAAGCGAGCAGTACTTC. The V gene is TRBV30, the J gene TRBJ2-7; a possible D gene is TRBD2 (6 bases). Germline CDR1 reads GTSNPN; CDR2 reads SVGIG (reference sequence). The CDR3 has 13 residues. Deletions cut 1 base from V and 6 bases from J, with 13 bases between.

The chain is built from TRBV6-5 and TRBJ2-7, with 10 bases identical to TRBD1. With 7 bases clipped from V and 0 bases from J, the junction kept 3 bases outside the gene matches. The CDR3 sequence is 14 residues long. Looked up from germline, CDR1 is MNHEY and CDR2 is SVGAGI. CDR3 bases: TGTGCCAGCAATCGACAGGGGGCCTCCTACGAGCAGTACTTC. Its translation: CASNRQGASYEQYF.

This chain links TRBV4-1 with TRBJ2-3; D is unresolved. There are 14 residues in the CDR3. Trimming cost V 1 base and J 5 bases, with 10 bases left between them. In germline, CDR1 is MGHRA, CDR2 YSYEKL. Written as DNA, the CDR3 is TGCGCCAGCAGCCAAGTCGGGTTTAGAGATACGCAGTATTTT. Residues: CASSQVGFRDTQYF.

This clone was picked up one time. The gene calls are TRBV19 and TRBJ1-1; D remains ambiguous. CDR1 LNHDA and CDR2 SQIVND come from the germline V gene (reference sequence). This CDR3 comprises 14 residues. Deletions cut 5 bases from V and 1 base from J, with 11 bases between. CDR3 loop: CASSPWLANTEAFF. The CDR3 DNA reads TGTGCCAGTAGTCCTTGGTTAGCGAACACTGAAGCTTTCTTT.

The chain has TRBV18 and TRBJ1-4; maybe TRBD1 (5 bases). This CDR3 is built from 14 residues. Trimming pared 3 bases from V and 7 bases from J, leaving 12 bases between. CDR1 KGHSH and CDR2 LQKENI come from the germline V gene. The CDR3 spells CASSPGGASEKLFF. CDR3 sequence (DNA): TGTGCCAGCTCACCCGGGGGAGCGAGTGAAAAACTGTTTTTT.

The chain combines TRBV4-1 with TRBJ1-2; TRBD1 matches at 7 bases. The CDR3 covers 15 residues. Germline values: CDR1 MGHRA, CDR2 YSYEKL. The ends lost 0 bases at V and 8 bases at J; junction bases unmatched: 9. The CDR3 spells CASSQEENRGFGYTF. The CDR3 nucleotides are TGCGCCAGCAGCCAAGAGGAAAACAGGGGATTCGGCTACACCTTC.

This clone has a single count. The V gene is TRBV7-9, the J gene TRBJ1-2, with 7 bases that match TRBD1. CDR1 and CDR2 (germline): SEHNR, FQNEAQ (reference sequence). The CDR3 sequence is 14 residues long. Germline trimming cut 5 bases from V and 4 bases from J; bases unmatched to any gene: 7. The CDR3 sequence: CASSRGQRSYGYTF. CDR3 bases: TGTGCCAGCAGCAGGGGACAGCGCTCCTATGGCTACACCTTC.

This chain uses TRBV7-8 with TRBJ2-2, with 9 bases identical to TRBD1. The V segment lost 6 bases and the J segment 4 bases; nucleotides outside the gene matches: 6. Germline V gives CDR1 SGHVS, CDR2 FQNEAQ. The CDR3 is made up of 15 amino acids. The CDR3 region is CASRSGTGSTGELFF. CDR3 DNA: TGTGCCAGCAGATCCGGGACAGGGAGCACCGGGGAGCTGTTTTTT.

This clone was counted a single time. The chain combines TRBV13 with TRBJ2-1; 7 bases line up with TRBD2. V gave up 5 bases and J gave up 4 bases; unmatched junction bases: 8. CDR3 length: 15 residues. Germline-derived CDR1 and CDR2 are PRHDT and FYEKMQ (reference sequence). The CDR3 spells CASSELAGGYNEQFF. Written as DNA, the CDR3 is TGTGCCAGCAGCGAATTAGCGGGCGGTTACAATGAGCAGTTCTTC.

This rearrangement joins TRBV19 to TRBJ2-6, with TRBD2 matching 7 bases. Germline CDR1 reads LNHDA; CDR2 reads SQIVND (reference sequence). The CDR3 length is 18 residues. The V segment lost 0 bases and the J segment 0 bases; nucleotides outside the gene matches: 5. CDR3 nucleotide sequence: TGTGCCAGTAGTATAGATTTGGGGGGGAGCTCTGGGGCCAACGTCCTGACTTTC. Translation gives CASSIDLGGSSGANVLTF.